These T cell receptor beta chains were read from a single sample in a study of post-analysis software for immune sequencing data. TCRdb analysed the PCR reads with MiXCR anew, one entry per CDR3 protein. The sample lists hundreds of thousands of distinct CDR3 sequences, approximately 53% occurring once. Sequenced material: blood. The receptors come from a girl aged 5-17 years with multiple sclerosis. Both conserved end residues are part of each CDR3. A D gene is named only where the DNA matches it firmly. Only some rows state a clone size, as once, few, many or a class for expanded clones.

TRBV5-6	once	TRBJ2-5	-	CASSLPGPETQYF	TGTGCCAGCAGCTTACCGGGCCCAGAGACCCAGTACTTC
TRBV5-5	-	TRBJ2-4	TRBD1	CASSGRGQDTREQYF	TGTGCCAGCAGCGGCAGGGGACAGGACACTAGGGAGCAGTACTTC
TRBV3-1	-	TRBJ2-4	TRBD2	CASSPGTSGRAVDENIQYF	TGTGCCAGCAGCCCCGGGACTAGCGGGAGGGCCGTCGACGAAAACATTCAGTACTTC
TRBV5-1	-	TRBJ1-2	-	CASSLAPGSRPGTNYGYTF	TGCGCCAGCAGCTTGGCGCCAGGGAGCAGGCCAGGGACTAACTATGGCTACACCTTC
TRBV20-1	-	TRBJ2-1	-	CSASTRSTCNEQFF	TGCAGTGCTAGCACTAGATCGACTTGCAATGAGCAGTTCTTC
TRBV20-1	-	TRBJ1-1	-	CSAPSGTSVATEAFF	TGCAGTGCTCCCTCCGGGACATCCGTGGCCACTGAAGCTTTCTTT
TRBV12-3/TRBV12-4	few	TRBJ2-5	TRBD2	CASSPGGRSRETQYF	TGTGCCAGTTCCCCGGGAGGGCGGAGTAGGGAGACCCAGTACTTC
TRBV30	once	TRBJ1-1	TRBD1	CAYYRGPKETEAFF	TGTGCCTACTACAGGGGGCCCAAGGAGACTGAAGCTTTCTTT
TRBV12-3/TRBV12-4	-	TRBJ1-4	-	CASSTGGAGEKLFF	TGTGCCAGCAGTACCGGTGGGGCGGGTGAAAAACTGTTTTTT
TRBV11-2	-	TRBJ2-1	-	CASSPGVKNEQFF	TGTGCCAGTAGTCCGGGAGTCAAGAATGAGCAGTTCTTC
TRBV7-9	-	TRBJ1-1	TRBD1	CASGQGGTEAFF	TGTGCCAGCGGACAGGGAGGGACTGAAGCTTTCTTT
TRBV6-5	-	TRBJ2-4	-	CASSDGGTGSKEQYF	TGTGCCAGCAGTGACGGGGGGACAGGCTCTAAAGAGCAGTACTTC
TRBV9	once	TRBJ1-2	-	CASSPRGDEGYGYTF	TGTGCCAGCAGCCCACGGGGGGATGAGGGCTATGGCTACACCTTC
TRBV10-3	-	TRBJ2-7	-	CAISRGPPKDEQYF	TGTGCCATCAGTCGAGGTCCCCCTAAAGACGAGCAGTACTTC
TRBV20-1	many	TRBJ2-7	-	CSARSTSGDFYEQYF	TGCAGTGCTAGATCGACATCAGGGGACTTCTACGAGCAGTACTTC
TRBV12-3/TRBV12-4	-	TRBJ2-4	TRBD2	CASNSGGVTIQYF	TGTGCCAGCAATAGCGGGGGGGTCACCATTCAGTACTTC
TRBV20-1	few	TRBJ2-7	-	CSASDRNRPKPGEQYF	TGCAGTGCCAGCGATAGAAATCGCCCCAAACCGGGTGAGCAGTACTTC
TRBV7-2	-	TRBJ2-3	TRBD2	CASSWSLSGGDTQYF	TGTGCCAGCAGCTGGTCCCTTAGCGGGGGTGATACGCAGTATTTT